This is a list of T cell receptor beta chains from one sample in a study of response to subunit inactivated influenza vaccine. From the RT-PCR reads, TCRdb called clonotypes with MiXCR, one entry per CDR3 protein. The repertoire holds roughly 570,000 distinct CDR3 sequences, with approximately 14% as singletons. This sample comprised PBMCs from blood, obtained roughly 12 days after vaccination. Receptors originate from a man aged 45-60 years who received an inactivated influenza vaccine. Both conserved end residues are part of each CDR3. Fields, in order: D gene, J gene, V gene, clone size, CDR3 protein, CDR3 DNA. A D gene is named only where the DNA matches it firmly. Clone size is not always given. Where it is, it says once, few, many or a class for expanded clones.

D: -; J: TRBJ1-4; V: TRBV2; size: -; CDR3: CASKIVVQNEKLFF; DNA: TGTGCCAGCAAGATTGTAGTACAGAATGAAAAACTGTTTTTT
D: -; J: TRBJ1-6; V: TRBV20-1; size: few; CDR3: CSARTGFRSSYNSPLHF; DNA: TGCAGTGCTAGAACCGGTTTCCGGAGCTCCTATAATTCACCCCTCCACTTT
D: -; J: TRBJ2-3; V: TRBV20-1; size: -; CDR3: CSARKSARVDTQYF; DNA: TGCAGTGCTAGAAAATCGGCCAGGGTTGATACGCAGTATTTT
D: -; J: TRBJ1-5; V: TRBV7-2; size: many; CDR3: CASSSTRGNQPQHF; DNA: TGTGCCAGCAGCTCGACGAGGGGGAATCAGCCCCAGCATTTT
D: -; J: TRBJ2-7; V: TRBV4-1; size: few; CDR3: CASSQEPRALYEQYF; DNA: TGCGCCAGCAGCCAAGAACCAAGGGCCCTCTACGAGCAGTACTTC
D: -; J: TRBJ2-3; V: TRBV5-1; size: -; CDR3: CASRSNLIGDTQYF; DNA: TGCGCCAGCAGGTCGAATCTTATCGGGGATACGCAGTATTTT
D: -; J: TRBJ1-1; V: TRBV12-3/TRBV12-4; size: few; CDR3: CASSQRVDRQNTEAFF; DNA: TGTGCCAGCAGTCAGAGGGTAGACAGGCAGAACACTGAAGCTTTCTTT
D: -; J: TRBJ2-5; V: TRBV6-1; size: -; CDR3: CASSVSAFQGSAQYF; DNA: TGTGCCAGCAGTGTTTCAGCCTTCCAGGGTTCGGCCCAGTACTTC
D: TRBD2; J: TRBJ2-3; V: TRBV10-3; size: -; CDR3: CAILEGSGGTDTQYF; DNA: TGTGCCATACTCGAGGGAAGCGGGGGCACAGATACGCAGTATTTT
D: -; J: TRBJ2-3; V: TRBV4-3; size: few; CDR3: CASSPRRGYHTDTQYF; DNA: TGCGCCAGCAGCCCACGTCGGGGATACCACACAGATACGCAGTATTTT
D: TRBD2; J: TRBJ2-7; V: TRBV28; size: few; CDR3: CASTERLAVIYEQYF; DNA: TGTGCCAGCACGGAACGACTAGCGGTAATCTACGAGCAGTACTTC
D: TRBD1; J: TRBJ1-5; V: TRBV6-1; size: -; CDR3: CASSAGQGVLSNQPQHF; DNA: TGTGCCAGCAGTGCCGGACAGGGGGTTCTAAGCAATCAGCCCCAGCATTTT
D: -; J: TRBJ2-1; V: TRBV9; size: -; CDR3: CASSLLENEQFF; DNA: TGTGCCAGCAGTCTACTTGAGAATGAGCAGTTCTTC
D: TRBD2; J: TRBJ2-1; V: TRBV2; size: -; CDR3: CASSEESGGNEQFF; DNA: TGTGCCAGCAGTGAAGAGAGCGGGGGCAATGAGCAGTTCTTC
D: -; J: TRBJ2-5; V: TRBV27; size: -; CDR3: CASSWGLSTHRETQYF; DNA: TGTGCCAGCAGTTGGGGCCTTTCCACGCACAGGGAGACCCAGTACTTC
D: TRBD1; J: TRBJ2-1; V: TRBV29-1; size: few; CDR3: CSVKTGGDEQFF; DNA: TGCAGCGTCAAGACAGGGGGCGACGAGCAGTTCTTC
D: TRBD1; J: TRBJ1-6; V: TRBV27; size: -; CDR3: CASRTGQGFGSPLHF; DNA: TGTGCCAGCCGGACGGGACAGGGTTTCGGGTCACCCCTCCACTTT
D: -; J: TRBJ2-1; V: TRBV7-9; size: -; CDR3: CASSQGGWQFF; DNA: TGTGCCAGCAGCCAAGGGGGGTGGCAGTTCTTC
D: -; J: TRBJ1-6; V: TRBV11-1; size: few; CDR3: CASSSIGMSQSGNSPLHF; DNA: TGTGCCAGCAGCTCCATAGGGATGAGCCAGTCTGGAAATTCACCCCTCCACTTT
D: -; J: TRBJ2-3; V: TRBV3-1; size: -; CDR3: CASSQGFYTQYF; DNA: TGTGCCAGCAGCCAAGGATTCTATACGCAGTATTTT
D: TRBD2; J: TRBJ2-1; V: TRBV11-1; size: -; CDR3: CASSLSGGNRPSSYNEQFF; DNA: TGTGCCAGCAGCCTCTCCGGGGGGAACCGACCTTCATCCTACAATGAGCAGTTCTTC
D: TRBD2; J: TRBJ2-2; V: TRBV29-1; size: few; CDR3: CSVEKRLAGNTGELFF; DNA: TGCAGCGTTGAAAAGAGGCTAGCGGGTAACACCGGGGAGCTGTTTTTT
D: -; J: TRBJ2-7; V: TRBV12-3/TRBV12-4; size: -; CDR3: CASSYRYQGGYEQYF; DNA: TGTGCCAGCAGTTATCGGTACCAGGGGGGCTACGAGCAGTACTTC
D: -; J: TRBJ2-5; V: TRBV4-1; size: many; CDR3: CASSQVDNQETQYF; DNA: TGCGCCAGCAGCCAAGTTGACAATCAAGAGACCCAGTACTTC
D: -; J: TRBJ2-7; V: TRBV18; size: -; CDR3: CASSVVRDIAEQYF; DNA: TGTGCCAGCTCAGTAGTTAGGGATATCGCCGAGCAGTACTTC
D: -; J: TRBJ2-2; V: TRBV29-1; size: -; CDR3: CSVARTANRDTGELFF; DNA: TGCAGCGTTGCTAGGACCGCCAATCGGGACACCGGGGAGCTGTTTTTT
D: -; J: TRBJ2-1; V: TRBV11-1; size: -; CDR3: CASSKTRDNEQFF; DNA: TGTGCCAGCAGCAAGACGCGGGACAATGAGCAGTTCTTC
D: -; J: TRBJ1-1; V: TRBV15; size: few; CDR3: CATSRDWGTPLNTEAFF; DNA: TGTGCCACCAGCAGAGATTGGGGGACACCTTTGAACACTGAAGCTTTCTTT
D: -; J: TRBJ2-7; V: TRBV28; size: few; CDR3: CASSSTTGRSYEQYF; DNA: TGTGCCAGCAGCTCGACCACAGGGCGCTCCTACGAGCAGTACTTC